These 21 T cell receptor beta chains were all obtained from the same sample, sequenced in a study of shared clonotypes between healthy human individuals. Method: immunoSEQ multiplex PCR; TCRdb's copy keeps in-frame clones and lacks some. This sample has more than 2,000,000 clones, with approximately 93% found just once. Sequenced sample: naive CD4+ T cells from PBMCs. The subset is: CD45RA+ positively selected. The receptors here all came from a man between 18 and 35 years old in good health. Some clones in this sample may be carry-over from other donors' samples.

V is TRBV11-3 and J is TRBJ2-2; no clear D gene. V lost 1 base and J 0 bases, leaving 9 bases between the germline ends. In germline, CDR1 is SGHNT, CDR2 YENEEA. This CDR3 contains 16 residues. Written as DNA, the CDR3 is TGTGCCAGCAGCTTAGTAGGCGGAACGAACACCGGGGAGCTGTTTTTT. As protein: CASSLVGGTNTGELFF.

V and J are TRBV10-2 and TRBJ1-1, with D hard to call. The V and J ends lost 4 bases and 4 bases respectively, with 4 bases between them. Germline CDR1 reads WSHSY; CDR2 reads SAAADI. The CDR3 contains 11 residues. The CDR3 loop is CASSVGTEAFF. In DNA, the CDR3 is TGCGCCAGCAGTGTAGGCACTGAAGCTTTCTTT.

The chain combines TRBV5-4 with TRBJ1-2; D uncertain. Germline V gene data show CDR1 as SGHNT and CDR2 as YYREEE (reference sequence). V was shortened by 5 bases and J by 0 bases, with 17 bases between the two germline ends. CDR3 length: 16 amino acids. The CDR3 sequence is CASSYLGGVTNYGYTF. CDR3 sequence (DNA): TGTGCCAGCAGTTACCTGGGCGGTGTCACTAACTATGGCTACACCTTC.

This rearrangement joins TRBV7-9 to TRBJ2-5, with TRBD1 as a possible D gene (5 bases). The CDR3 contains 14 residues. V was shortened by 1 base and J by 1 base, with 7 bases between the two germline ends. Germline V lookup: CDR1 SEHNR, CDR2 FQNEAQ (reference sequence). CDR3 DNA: TGTGCCAGCAGCTTAGTAGGGGCCCAAGAGACCCAGTACTTC. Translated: CASSLVGAQETQYF.

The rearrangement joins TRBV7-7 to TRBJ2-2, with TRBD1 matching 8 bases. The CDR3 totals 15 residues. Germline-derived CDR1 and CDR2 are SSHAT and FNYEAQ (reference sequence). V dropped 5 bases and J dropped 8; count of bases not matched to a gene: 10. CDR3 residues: CASSPTPGGGGELFF. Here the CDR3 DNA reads TGTGCCAGCAGCCCCACGCCAGGGGGCGGGGGGGAGCTGTTTTTT.

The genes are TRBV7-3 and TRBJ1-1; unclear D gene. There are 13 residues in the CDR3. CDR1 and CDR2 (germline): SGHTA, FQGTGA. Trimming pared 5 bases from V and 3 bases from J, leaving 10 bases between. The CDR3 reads CASSPRTDTEAFF. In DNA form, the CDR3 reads TGTGCCAGCAGCCCCCGGACGGACACTGAAGCTTTCTTT.

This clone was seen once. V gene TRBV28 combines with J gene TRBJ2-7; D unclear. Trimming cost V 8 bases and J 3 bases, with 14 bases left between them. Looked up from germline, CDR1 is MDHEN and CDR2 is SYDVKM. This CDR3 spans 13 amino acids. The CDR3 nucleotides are TGTGCCAGCCGATCGTCGGGCCACTACGAGCAGTACTTC. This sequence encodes CASRSSGHYEQYF.

The DNA of the CDR3 is TGCGCCAGCAGCACCGGGACTACGAATCCCCACGAGCAGTACTTC. Its protein product is CASSTGTTNPHEQYF. The chain links TRBV5-1 to TRBJ2-7; TRBD2 agrees at 7 bases. This CDR3 is 15 amino acids long. The V segment lost 4 bases and the J segment 5 bases; nucleotides outside the gene matches: 12. Germline loops: CDR1 SGHRS, CDR2 YFSETQ.

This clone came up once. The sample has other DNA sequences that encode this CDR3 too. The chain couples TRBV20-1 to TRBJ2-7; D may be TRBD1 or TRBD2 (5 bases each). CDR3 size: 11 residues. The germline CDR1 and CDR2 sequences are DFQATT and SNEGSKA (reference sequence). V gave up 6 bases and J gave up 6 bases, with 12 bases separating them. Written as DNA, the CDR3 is TGCAGTGCCAAGGGACCCGGCGAGCAGTACTTC. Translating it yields CSAKGPGEQYF.

The CDR3 DNA reads TGTGCCAGCAGCGCCGGCCCAGGGCGGGAGGGTGACAATGAGCAGTTCTTC. It specifies CASSAGPGREGDNEQFF. The chain joins TRBV9 to TRBJ2-1; TRBD2 agrees at 9 bases. The junction had 12 bases not matched to a gene; V was cut back by 3 bases and J by 5 bases. Per the germline V gene, CDR1 is SGDLS and CDR2 is YYNGEE. CDR3 length: 17 residues.

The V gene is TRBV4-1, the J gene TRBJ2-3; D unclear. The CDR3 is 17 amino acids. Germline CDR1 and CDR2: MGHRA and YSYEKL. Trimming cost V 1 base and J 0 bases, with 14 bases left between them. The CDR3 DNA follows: TGCGCCAGCAGCCAAGCAGCCAGGCTCACTAGCACAGATACGCAGTATTTT. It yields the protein CASSQAARLTSTDTQYF.

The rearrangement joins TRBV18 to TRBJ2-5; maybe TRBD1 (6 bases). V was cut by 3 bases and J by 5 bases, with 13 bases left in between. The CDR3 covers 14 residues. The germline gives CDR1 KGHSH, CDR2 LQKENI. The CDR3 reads CASSPIQGRETQYF. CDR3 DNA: TGTGCCAGCTCACCGATACAGGGTAGGGAGACCCAGTACTTC.

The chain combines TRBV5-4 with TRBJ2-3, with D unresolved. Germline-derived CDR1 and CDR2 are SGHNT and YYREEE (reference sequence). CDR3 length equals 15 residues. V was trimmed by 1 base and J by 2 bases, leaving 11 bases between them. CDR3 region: CASSLRSVSTDTQYF. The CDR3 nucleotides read TGTGCCAGCAGCTTGAGGAGTGTCTCCACAGATACGCAGTATTTT.

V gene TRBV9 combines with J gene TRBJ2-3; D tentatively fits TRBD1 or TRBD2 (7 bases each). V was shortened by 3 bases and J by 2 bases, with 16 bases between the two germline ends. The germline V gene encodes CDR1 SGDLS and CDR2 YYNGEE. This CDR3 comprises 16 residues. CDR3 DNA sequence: TGTGCCAGCAGCGCAAGACAGGGAGGGCCCACAGATACGCAGTATTTT. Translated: CASSARQGGPTDTQYF. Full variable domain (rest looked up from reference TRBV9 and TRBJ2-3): DSGVTQTPKHLITATGQRVTLRCSPRSGDLSVYWYQQSLDQGLQFLIQYYNGEERAKGNILERFSAQQFPDLHSELNLSSLELGDSALYFCASSARQGGPTDTQYFGPGTRLTVL.

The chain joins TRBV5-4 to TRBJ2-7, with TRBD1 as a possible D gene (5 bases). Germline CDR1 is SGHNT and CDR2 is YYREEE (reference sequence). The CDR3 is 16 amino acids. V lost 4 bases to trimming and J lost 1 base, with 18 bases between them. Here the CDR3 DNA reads TGTGCCAGCAGCCCGAATATCGGCAGGGTGTCCTACGAGCAGTACTTC. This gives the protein CASSPNIGRVSYEQYF.

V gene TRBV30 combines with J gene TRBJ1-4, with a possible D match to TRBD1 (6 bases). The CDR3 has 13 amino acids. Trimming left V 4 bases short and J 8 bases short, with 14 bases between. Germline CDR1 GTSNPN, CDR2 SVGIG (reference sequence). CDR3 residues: CAWNGATGEKLFF. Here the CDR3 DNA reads TGTGCCTGGAATGGGGCAACAGGGGAAAAACTGTTTTTT.

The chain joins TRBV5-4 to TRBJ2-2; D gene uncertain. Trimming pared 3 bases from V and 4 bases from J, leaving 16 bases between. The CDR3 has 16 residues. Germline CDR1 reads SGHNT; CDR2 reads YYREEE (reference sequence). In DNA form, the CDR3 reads TGTGCCAGCAGCTCAATCTCGCTGCGAGGCACCGGGGAGCTGTTTTTT. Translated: CASSSISLRGTGELFF.

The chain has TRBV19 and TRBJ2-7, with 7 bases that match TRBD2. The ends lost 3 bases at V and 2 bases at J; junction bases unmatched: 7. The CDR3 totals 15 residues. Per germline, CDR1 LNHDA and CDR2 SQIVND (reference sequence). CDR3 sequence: CASSIERDLAYEQYF. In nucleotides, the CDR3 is TGTGCCAGTAGTATCGAGCGGGACCTTGCCTACGAGCAGTACTTC.

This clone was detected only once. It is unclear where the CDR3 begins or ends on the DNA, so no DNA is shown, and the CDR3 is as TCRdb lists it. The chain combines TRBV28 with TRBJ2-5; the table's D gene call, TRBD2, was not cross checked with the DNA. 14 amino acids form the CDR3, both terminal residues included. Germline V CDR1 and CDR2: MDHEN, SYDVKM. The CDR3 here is CASSLSLREGSQYF.

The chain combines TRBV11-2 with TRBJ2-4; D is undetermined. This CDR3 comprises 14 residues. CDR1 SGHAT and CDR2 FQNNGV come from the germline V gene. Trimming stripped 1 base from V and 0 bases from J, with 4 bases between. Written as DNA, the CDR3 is TGTGCCAGCAGCTTAGTAATAGCCAAAAACATTCAGTACTTC. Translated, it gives CASSLVIAKNIQYF.

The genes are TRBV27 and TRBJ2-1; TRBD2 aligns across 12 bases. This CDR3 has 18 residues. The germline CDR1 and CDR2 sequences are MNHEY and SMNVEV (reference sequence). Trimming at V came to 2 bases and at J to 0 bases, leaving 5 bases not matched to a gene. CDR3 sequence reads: CASSLGLAGRVSYNEQFF. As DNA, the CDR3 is TGTGCCAGCAGTTTAGGACTAGCGGGGAGGGTCTCCTACAATGAGCAGTTCTTC.